The source of this TCR beta chain is a study of blood T cells in healthy people across ages. A second about 7 to 12 cycle PCR used barcoded and J-beta primers. TCRdb re-called the 5' RACE reads through MiXCR, storing one row per CDR3 protein. The sample lists 1 million or so distinct CDR3 sequences; over 35% were seen once. Peripheral blood, about 10 milliliters per donor, was collected. Per-sample PBMC isolation yielded at least 6.5 million cells. In germline, CDR1 is SQVTM, CDR2 ANQGSEA. The CDR3 sequence is 15 residues long. V lost 2 bases to trimming and J lost 7 bases; unmatched junction nucleotides: 8. This clonotype has only a few counts.

The source of this sequence is a woman aged 55-69 years in good health. Specimen: blood. V gene TRBV29-1 combines with J gene TRBJ2-1; 10 bases fit TRBD2. The CDR3 loop reads CSVEQGSSGSNEQFF. The CDR3 DNA reads TGCAGCGTTGAACAGGGGTCTAGCGGGAGTAATGAGCAGTTCTTC.